This note documents a single T cell receptor (beta chain) sequence. Its specificity is unknown. The data derive from a study of vaccination and CD4 T cells after COVID-19. Across the whole study: Four females and six males made up the convalescents, two of whom were Hispanic. Study-level findings and limits: The median proportion of reactive clones detected only post-vaccination in convalescent patients was about 87%.

The study sequenced cultured CD4+ T cell DNA using the Oncomine TCR Beta short-read assay. DNA came from CD4+ T cells after culture. TCRdb reanalysed the PCR reads using MiXCR and keeps one entry per CDR3 protein. The sample includes about 22,000 distinct CDR3 sequences, less than 35% of them seen just once. The V end was cut by 4 bases, the J end by 4 bases, with 17 bases between. CDR3 size: 16 residues. CDR1 is MNHNS and CDR2 is SASEGT in the germline V gene. Treatment in this sample: roughly ten-day PBMC culture with coronavirus spike peptide pools or control peptides (ViraFEST assay). The sequenced sample consisted of cultured CD4+ T cells from blood. The receptor's source is a human donor with COVID-19. The genes are TRBV6-1 and TRBJ2-1, with a possible D match to TRBD1 (6 bases). This CDR3 reads CASSVRQTGAYNEQFF. The DNA for the CDR3 is TGTGCCAGCAGTGTTCGCCAGACAGGCGCTTACAATGAGCAGTTCTTC.